The clone carrying this TCR beta chain was counted once. CDR1 is MGHRA, CDR2 YSYEKL, per germline. The CDR3 loop spans 19 amino acids. With V trimmed by 0 bases and J by 6 bases, 15 bases remained unmatched. Treatment defined: 19 received Ad26.COV2.S at low or high dose, single or two shots; about 5 received placebo; per-sample allocation not given. Collection of the samples took place on day 63 after the first injection of vaccine or placebo. The sample belongs to a study of Ad26.COV2.S vaccination and SARS-CoV-2 variants. Sequenced by immunoSEQ multiplex PCR; TCRdb stores in-frame clones only, minus some. The sample holds 300,000 to 400,000 clones, about nine tenths seen once.

The origin of this receptor is a person aged 18-60 years who received the Ad26.COV2.S COVID-19 vaccine or a placebo. V gene TRBV4-1 combines with J gene TRBJ2-1; TRBD2 matches 9 bases. Sample: peripheral blood, taken in a trial of Ad26.COV2.S vaccine versus placebo. The chain's CDR3 is CASSQDGSGGPPSPNEQFF. The CDR3 coding sequence is TGCGCCAGCAGCCAAGATGGGAGCGGGGGGCCCCCTAGCCCCAATGAGCAGTTCTTC.